The present TCR beta chain was sequenced within a study of blood T cell repertoires in COVID-19. About the research overall: COVID-19 samples collected from the United States, Italy and Spain covered acute and convalescent phases. T cells, B-cell-depleted T cells, or PBMCs supplied cDNA or gDNA.

The CDR3 contains 20 residues. Germline CDR1 MGHRA, CDR2 YSYEKL. Trimming removed 0 bases from V and 3 bases from J; junction bases left unmatched: 13. Authors' processing steps: Using reference gene primer amplification, nucleated cell counts were estimated. Assay: immunoSEQ multiplex PCR; the TCRdb copy retains only in-frame clones and omits some. Clone size and V and J calls were adopted from that table, with D and trimming inferred from the DNA. Found here are approximately 230,000 clones, about 86% of them singletons; the top ten hold more than 1.2%. This clone was counted a single time. V and J are TRBV4-1 and TRBJ2-3; 12 positions agree with TRBD2. The specimen sequenced was peripheral blood. The clonotype comes from a man older than 75 with acute or convalescent COVID-19. This chain's CDR3 is CASSQEGGASGGAGTDTQYF. The CDR3 nucleotides read TGCGCCAGCAGCCAAGAAGGAGGGGCTAGCGGGGGGGCAGGTACAGATACGCAGTATTTT.